This passage covers 5 T cell receptor beta chains from one sample sequenced in a study of breast tumors, draining lymph nodes, adjacent tissues. Each CDR3 protein gets one entry after TCRdb re-called the multiplex PCR reads with MiXCR. The sample carries approximately 300,000 distinct CDR3 sequences, around 30% recorded once. Breast cancer patients provided tissue from their axillary draining lymph nodes. Sequencing was carried out using axillary lymph node tissue. The receptor source for this set is a female donor with breast cancer. Some clones in this sample may be carry-over from other donors' samples.

This clonotype has at least ten counts. This chain joins TRBV20-1 and TRBJ1-6; TRBD1 matches 8 bases. The CDR3 totals 13 residues. Looked up from germline, CDR1 is DFQATT and CDR2 is SNEGSKA (reference sequence). V shed 6 bases, J shed 9 bases, and the junction held 7 bases outside the gene matches. CDR3 DNA: TGCAGTGCGCCGACAGGGGTAGCTTCACCCCTCCACTTT. Amino acids: CSAPTGVASPLHF.

The CDR3 DNA follows: TGTGCCATCAGTGAGCTAAGAACCGGGACAGGGGCAGCTAACTATGGCTACACCTTC. Translating gives CAISELRTGTGAANYGYTF. This chain links TRBV10-3 with TRBJ1-2; 10 bases fit TRBD1. The CDR3 has 19 residues. Germline V gene data show CDR1 as ENHRY and CDR2 as SYGVKD. V lost 2 bases to trimming and J lost 0 bases; unmatched junction nucleotides: 12.

This clonotype was seen only a few times. The J gene is TRBJ2-7, the V gene TRBV27, with D perhaps assigned TRBD1 or TRBD2 (6 bases each). V lost 7 bases to trimming and J lost 2 bases, with 21 bases between them. Germline V gene lookup returns CDR1 MNHEY and CDR2 SMNVEV (reference sequence). This CDR3 has 16 amino acids. This chain's CDR3 is CASNSKEGGLTYEQYF. DNA of the CDR3: TGTGCCAGCAACTCAAAGGAAGGGGGACTTACCTACGAGCAGTACTTC.

Comments on this clonotype: A much larger clone lies a single base off, so this may be a read error. The rearrangement uses TRBV12-3 or TRBV12-4 and TRBJ2-1; TRBD2 matches at 13 bases. V shed 3 bases, J shed 13 bases, and the junction held 9 bases outside the gene matches. CDR3 length: 15 amino acids. In DNA, the CDR3 is TGTGCCAGCAGTTTCGCGGGACTAGCGGGACCCAATCAGTTCTTC. Encoded protein: CASSFAGLAGPNQFF.

This clonotype was observed many times. The V and J genes are TRBV20-1 and TRBJ2-1; the D gene could be TRBD1 or TRBD2 (5 bases each). V gave up 5 bases and J gave up 8 bases, with 13 bases separating them. This CDR3 has 12 residues. CDR1 DFQATT and CDR2 SNEGSKA come from the germline V gene (reference sequence). The CDR3 coding sequence is TGCAGTGCTGAGGGGATACGGGATGAGCAGTTCTTC. As protein: CSAEGIRDEQFF.